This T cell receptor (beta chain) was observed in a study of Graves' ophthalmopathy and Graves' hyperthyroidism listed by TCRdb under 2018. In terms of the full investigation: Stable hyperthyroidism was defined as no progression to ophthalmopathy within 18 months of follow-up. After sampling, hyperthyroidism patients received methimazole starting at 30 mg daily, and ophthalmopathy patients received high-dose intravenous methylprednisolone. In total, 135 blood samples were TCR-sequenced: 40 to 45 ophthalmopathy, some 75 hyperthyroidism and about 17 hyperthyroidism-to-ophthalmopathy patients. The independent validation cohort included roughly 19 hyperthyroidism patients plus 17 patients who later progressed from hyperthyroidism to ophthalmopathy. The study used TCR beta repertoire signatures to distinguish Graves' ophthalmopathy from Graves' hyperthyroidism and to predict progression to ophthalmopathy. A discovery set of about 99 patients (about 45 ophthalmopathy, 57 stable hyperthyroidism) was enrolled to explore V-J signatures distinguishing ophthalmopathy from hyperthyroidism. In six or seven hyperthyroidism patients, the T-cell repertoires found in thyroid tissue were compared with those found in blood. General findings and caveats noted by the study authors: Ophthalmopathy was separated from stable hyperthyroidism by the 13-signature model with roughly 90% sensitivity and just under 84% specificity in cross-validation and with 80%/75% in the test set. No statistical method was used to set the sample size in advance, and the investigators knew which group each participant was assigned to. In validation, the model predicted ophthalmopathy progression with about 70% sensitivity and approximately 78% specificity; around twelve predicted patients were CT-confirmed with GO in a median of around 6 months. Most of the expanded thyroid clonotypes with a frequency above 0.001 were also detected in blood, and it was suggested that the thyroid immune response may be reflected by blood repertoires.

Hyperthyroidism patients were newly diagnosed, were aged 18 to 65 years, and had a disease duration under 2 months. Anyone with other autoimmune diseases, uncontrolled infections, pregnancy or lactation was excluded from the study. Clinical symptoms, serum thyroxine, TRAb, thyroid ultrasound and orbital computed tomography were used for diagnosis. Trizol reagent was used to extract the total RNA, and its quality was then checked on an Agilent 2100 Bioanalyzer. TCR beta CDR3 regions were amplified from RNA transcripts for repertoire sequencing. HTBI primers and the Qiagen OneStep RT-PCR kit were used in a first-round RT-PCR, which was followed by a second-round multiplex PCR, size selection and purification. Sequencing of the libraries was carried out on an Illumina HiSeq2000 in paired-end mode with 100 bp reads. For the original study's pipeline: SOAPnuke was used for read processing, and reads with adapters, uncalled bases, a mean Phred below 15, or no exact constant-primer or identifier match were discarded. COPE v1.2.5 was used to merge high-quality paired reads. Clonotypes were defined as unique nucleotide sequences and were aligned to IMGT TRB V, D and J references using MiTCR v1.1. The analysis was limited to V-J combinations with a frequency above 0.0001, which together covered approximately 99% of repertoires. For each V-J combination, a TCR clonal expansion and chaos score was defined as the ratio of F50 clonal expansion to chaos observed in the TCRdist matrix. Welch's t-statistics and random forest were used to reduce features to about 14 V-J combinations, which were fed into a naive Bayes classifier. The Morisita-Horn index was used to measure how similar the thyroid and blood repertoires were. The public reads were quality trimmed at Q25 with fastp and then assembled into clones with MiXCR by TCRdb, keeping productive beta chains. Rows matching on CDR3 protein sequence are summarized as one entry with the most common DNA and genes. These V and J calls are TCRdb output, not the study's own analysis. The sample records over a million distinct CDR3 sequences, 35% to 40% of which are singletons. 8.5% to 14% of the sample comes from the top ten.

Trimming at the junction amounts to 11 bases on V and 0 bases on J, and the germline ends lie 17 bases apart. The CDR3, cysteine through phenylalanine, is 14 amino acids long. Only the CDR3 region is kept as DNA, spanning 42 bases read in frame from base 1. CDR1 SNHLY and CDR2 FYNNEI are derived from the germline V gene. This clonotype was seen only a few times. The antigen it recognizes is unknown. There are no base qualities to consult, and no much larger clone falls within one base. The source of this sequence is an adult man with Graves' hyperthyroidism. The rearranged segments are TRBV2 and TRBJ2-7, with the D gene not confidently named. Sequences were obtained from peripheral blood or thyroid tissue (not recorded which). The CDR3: CAGIRLVSSYEQYF. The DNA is TGTGCCGGCATTAGACTGGTCAGCTCCTACGAGCAGTACTTC. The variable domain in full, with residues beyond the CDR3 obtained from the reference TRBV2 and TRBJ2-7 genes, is EPEVTQTPSHQVTQMGQEVILRCVPISNHLYFYWYRQILGQKVEFLVSFYNNEISEKSEIFDDQFSVERPDGSNFTLKIRSTKLEDSAMYFCAGIRLVSSYEQYFGPGTRLTVT.